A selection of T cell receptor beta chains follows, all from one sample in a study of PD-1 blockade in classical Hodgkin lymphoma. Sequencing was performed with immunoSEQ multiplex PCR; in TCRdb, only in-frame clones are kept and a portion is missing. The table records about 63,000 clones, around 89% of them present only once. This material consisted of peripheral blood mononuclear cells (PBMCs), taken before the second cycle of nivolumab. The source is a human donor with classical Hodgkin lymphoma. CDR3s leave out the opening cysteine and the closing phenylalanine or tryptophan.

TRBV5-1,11,ASSPGAYNEQF
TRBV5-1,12,ASSPTATNTEAF
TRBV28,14,ASSSGQGVRQETQY
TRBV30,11,AWDGTGDSPLH
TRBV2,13,ASSERQGVRTEAF
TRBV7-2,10,ASSPIAYEQY
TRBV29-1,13,SVELAWDESYGYT
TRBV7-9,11,ASSPGITGEAF
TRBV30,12,AWRGAQALYEQY
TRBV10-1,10,ASSESGFAQY
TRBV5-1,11,ASRVQSTGELF
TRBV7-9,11,ASSLAGYTEAF
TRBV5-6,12,ASSFGDNNQPQH
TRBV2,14,ASNFFLSFSGNTIY
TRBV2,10,ASTSRYNEQF
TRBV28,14,ASSLVAGGHQKPQH
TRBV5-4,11,ASSSAGAETQY
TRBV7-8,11,ASSADRNYGYT
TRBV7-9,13,ASSSGGLRADTQY
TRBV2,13,ASSLSGQYYNEQF
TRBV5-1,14,ASTYGGLSRGTEAF
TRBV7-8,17,ASSKREITIVKGNTEAF
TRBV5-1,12,ASSIAGDQETQY
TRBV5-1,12,ASSSGPGNTEAF
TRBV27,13,ATHFGGANTGELF
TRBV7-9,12,ASSFGDRGHGYT
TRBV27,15,ASSQYRVPIEGEKLF
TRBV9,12,ASSVGDTSYEQY
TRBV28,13,ASSPPGGGVQPQH
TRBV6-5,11,ASRPQGPLGYT
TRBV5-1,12,ASSFQGFDYEQY
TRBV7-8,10,ASSLERGLAF
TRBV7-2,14,ASSFDTGTSSRTQY
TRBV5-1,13,ASSFSGANTGELF
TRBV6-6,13,ASGSLDHSNQPQH
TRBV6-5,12,ASSGDRGSYEQY
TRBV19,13,ASSISVTANTEAF
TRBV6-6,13,ASSSQDRGQYEQY
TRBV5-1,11,ASSLDNSYEQY
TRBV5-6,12,ASSPRTGGQPQH
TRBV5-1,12,ASSFGGTNEKLF